This TCR beta chain was sequenced in a study of regulatory T cells in long-lasting Graves disease (dated by TCRdb to about 2021). As for the study more broadly: Antithyroid drugs had been taken for less than 3 months by newly diagnosed Graves' disease patients. The study was conducted in China and was registered as a clinical trial. Persistent Graves' disease patients were compared with newly diagnosed Graves' disease patients by peripheral blood TCR sequencing and RNA sequencing. TCR sequencing covered around 13 persistent and approximately 20 newly diagnosed Graves' disease patients, some 33 samples in total.

Libraries were prepared through multiplex PCR. Data came from an Illumina HiSeq 4000. To build TCR beta libraries, CDR3 regions were amplified by Arm-PCR using iRepertoire HTBI primers. Before sequencing, the PCR products went through gel purification. The study's processing was this. Gene usage analysis of CDR3 amino acid clonotypes relied on the roughly 60 TRBV and around 13 TRBJ segments identified across samples. COPE and FqMerger were used to merge filtered high-quality paired reads into contigs. BLAST was used to align contigs to IMGT TRBV, TRBD and TRBJ reference genes, with CDR3 defined following IMGT. Any clonotype with a frequency above 0.1% was classified as a highly expanded clone. Repertoire diversity was measured by Shannon entropy, and V-J evenness by the Gini coefficient. Public clonotypes were defined as clonotypes shared by more than one individual. The raw public data were reprocessed by TCRdb itself: fastp quality trimming at Q25, MiXCR clonotype calling, in-frame beta chains only. Each CDR3 protein appears once, grouped with its most common genes and DNA. The V and J calls shown here were made by TCRdb, not taken from the authors' results. The sample profile shows some 370,000 distinct CDR3 sequences; about an eighth of them were found once. The biggest ten clones account for under 20% of the sample.

V ends up 9 bases short and J 0 bases short, with an unmatched junction base count of 6. From its cysteine to its phenylalanine, the CDR3 spans 15 amino acids. The CDR3 DNA has 45 bases and is translated from base 1. In the germline V gene, CDR1 corresponds to MDHEN and CDR2 to SYDVKM. Study-wide conclusions, independent of this receptor: Preferential use of TRBV28, TRBJ1-2 and TRBJ2-5 was observed in persistent disease, whereas TRBV20-1 and TRBJ2-1 were favored in newly diagnosed disease. The study examined only peripheral blood because the primary lesion, thyroid tissue, could not be accessed. Compared with newly diagnosed patients, persistent Graves' disease patients had lower TCR Shannon entropy and fewer highly expanded clones, which suggests clonal expansion. Patients with persistent disease shared more public clonotypes (over 2,500) than newly diagnosed patients did (approximately 970). Sequencing and analysis were restricted to the TCR beta chain. The authors noted that the small sample size was a limitation that may lower accuracy.

This clonotype was observed at least ten times. Its antigen remains unidentified. No base-level quality is on record; no much larger clone is a single base apart. The time point label for this specimen denotes: newly diagnosed GD, antithyroid drugs for less than 3 months. For both TCR sequencing and RNA sequencing, RNA was extracted from PBMCs in TRIzol. The diagnosis of Graves' disease was made according to American Thyroid Association guidelines. Patients were recruited from an endocrinology department in Xi'an, China. From each patient, nine milliliters of peripheral blood was collected into an EDTA anticoagulant tube. PBMCs were isolated by Ficoll Paque Plus density gradient separation without further T cell sorting. An Agilent 2100 Bioanalyzer and agarose gel were used to check RNA quality, while a NanoDrop 2000 measured RNA concentration. These data are also associated with another study on T cells in Graves' hyperthyroidism and ophthalmopathy. Per the second study: Stable Graves' hyperthyroidism was defined as the absence of progression to ophthalmopathy over 18 months of follow-up. Hyperthyroidism patients were newly diagnosed, with disease duration under 2 months, and aged 18 to 65 years. Any patient with an uncontrolled infection, another autoimmune disease, pregnancy or lactation was excluded. Diagnoses relied on clinical symptoms, serum thyroxine and TRAb, thyroid ultrasound and orbital computed tomography. For the first round of RT-PCR on the TCR CDR3, the HTBI primer set was used together with the Qiagen OneStep RT-PCR kit. Most expanded thyroid clonotypes (frequency above 0.001) were also detected in blood, suggesting blood repertoires may reflect thyroid immune responses. A model built on a 13 V-J signature distinguished ophthalmopathy from stable hyperthyroidism, reaching roughly 88% sensitivity and 81.08% specificity in cross-validation and 80%/75% in testing. In validation, progression to ophthalmopathy was predicted by the model with around 70% sensitivity and approximately 78% specificity, a median of 6.5 months before onset. To identify distinguishing TCR V-J signatures, a discovery cohort of some 100 patients was used, comprising 43 with Graves' ophthalmopathy and around 57 with stable Graves' hyperthyroidism. Prospective prediction of ophthalmopathy was tested in an independent validation cohort of 18 to 20 hyperthyroidism patients and around 16 patients who later progressed to ophthalmopathy. The 100 discovery patients were randomly divided into training and test sets at a 7:3 ratio. The study also compared thyroid tissue and blood T-cell repertoires from a handful of Graves' hyperthyroidism patients. After blood sampling, hyperthyroidism patients were treated with methimazole at a starting dose of 30 mg daily, and ophthalmopathy patients were treated with high-dose intravenous methylprednisolone. Libraries were constructed in a second round of multiplex PCR, after which size selection and purification were performed. Paired-end sequencing of the libraries was performed with 100 bp reads on an Illumina HiSeq2000. SOAPnuke was used to process the raw data, with reads discarded if the reads contained adapters or uncalled bases, had a mean Phred below 15, or lacked an exact constant-primer or identifier match. COPE v1.2.5 was used to merge high-quality paired reads, and clonotypes were defined as unique nucleotide sequences. MiTCR v1.1 was used to align the clonotypes against IMGT TRBV, TRBD and TRBJ reference segments. The analysis included only V-J combinations with a frequency above 0.0001, which together covered more than 99% of the repertoires. A TCS score was defined as the ratio between F50 (clonal expansion) and ExV (chaos), using BLOSUM62-based TCRdist between CDR3 peptides within each V-J. Welch's t-statistics and random forest reduced roughly 540 V-J features to some 14, which were used in a naive Bayes classifier (R e1071). No statistical method was used to fix the sample size in advance, and group allocation was not hidden from the investigators. According to the paper, TCR Vbeta CDR3 sequencing was carried out on some 130 peripheral blood samples, which came from under 50 ophthalmopathy, 75 to 80 hyperthyroidism and approximately 17 progressor patients.

The sequencing here drew on peripheral blood mononuclear cells (PBMCs), taken at new diagnosis, from a patient treated with antithyroid drugs. The V gene is TRBV28 and the J gene is TRBJ2-3, with 10 middle bases fitting TRBD2. This sequence originates from a woman between 18 and 30 years old with Graves disease. Donor details come from another sample of the same person, matched by shared clones. The DNA is TGTGCCAGTCTTAGCGGGAGGACCAGCACAGATACGCAGTATTTT. Its product reads: CASLSGRTSTDTQYF.